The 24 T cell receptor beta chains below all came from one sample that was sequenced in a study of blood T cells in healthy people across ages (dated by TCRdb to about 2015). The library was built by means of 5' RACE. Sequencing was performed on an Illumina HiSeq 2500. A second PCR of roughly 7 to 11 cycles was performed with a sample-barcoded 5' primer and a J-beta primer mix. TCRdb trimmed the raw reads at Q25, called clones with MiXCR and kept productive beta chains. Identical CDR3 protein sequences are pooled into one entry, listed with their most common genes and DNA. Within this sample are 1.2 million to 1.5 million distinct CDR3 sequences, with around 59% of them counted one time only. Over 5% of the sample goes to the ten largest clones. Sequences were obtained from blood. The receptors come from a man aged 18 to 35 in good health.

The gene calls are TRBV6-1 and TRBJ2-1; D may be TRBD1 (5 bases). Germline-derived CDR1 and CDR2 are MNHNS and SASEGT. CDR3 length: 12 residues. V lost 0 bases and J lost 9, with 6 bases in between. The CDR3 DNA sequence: TGTGCCAGCAGTGAAGCTGGGGCTGAGCAGTTCTTC. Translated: CASSEAGAEQFF.

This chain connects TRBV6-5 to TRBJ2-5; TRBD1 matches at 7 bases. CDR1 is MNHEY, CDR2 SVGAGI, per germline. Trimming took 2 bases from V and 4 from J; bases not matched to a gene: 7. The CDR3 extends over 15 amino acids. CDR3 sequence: CASSYRTGVRETQYF. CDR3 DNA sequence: TGTGCCAGCAGTTACCGCACAGGGGTTAGAGAGACCCAGTACTTC.

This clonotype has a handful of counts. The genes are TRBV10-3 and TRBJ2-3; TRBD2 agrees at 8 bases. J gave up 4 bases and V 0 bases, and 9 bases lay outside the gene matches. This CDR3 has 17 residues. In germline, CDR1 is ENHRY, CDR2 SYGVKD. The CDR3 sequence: CAISESWSGSGPDTQYF. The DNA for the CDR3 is TGTGCCATCAGTGAGTCTTGGAGCGGGAGTGGCCCAGATACGCAGTATTTT.

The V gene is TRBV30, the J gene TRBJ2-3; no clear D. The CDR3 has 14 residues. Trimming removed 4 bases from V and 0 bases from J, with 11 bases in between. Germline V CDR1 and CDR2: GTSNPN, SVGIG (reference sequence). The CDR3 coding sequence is TGTGCCTGGACTAGGAGATCTAGCACAGATACGCAGTATTTT. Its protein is CAWTRRSSTDTQYF. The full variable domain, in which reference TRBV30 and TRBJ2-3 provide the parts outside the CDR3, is SQTIHQWPATLVQPVGSPLSLECTVEGTSNPNLYWYRQAAGRGLQLLFYSVGIGQISSEVPQNLSASRPQDRQFILSSKKLLLSDSGFYLCAWTRRSSTDTQYFGPGTRLTVL.

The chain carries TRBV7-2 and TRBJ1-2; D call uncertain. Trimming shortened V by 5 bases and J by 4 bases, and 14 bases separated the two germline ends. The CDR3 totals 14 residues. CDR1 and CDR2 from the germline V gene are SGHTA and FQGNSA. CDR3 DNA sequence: TGTGCCAGCAGCAACGGAGGATCCCTCTATGGCTACACCTTC. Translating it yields CASSNGGSLYGYTF.

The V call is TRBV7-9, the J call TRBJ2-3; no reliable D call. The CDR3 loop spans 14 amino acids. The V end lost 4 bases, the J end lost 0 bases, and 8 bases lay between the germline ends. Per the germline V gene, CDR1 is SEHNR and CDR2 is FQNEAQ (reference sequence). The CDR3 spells CASSSPFSTDTQYF. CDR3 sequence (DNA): TGTGCCAGCAGCTCCCCCTTTAGCACAGATACGCAGTATTTT.

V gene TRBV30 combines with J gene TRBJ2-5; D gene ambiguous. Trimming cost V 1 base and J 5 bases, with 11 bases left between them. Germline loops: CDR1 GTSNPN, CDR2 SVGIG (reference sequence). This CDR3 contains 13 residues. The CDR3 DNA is TGTGCCTGGAGTGAGGATAGAGCGGAGACCCAGTACTTC. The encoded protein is CAWSEDRAETQYF.

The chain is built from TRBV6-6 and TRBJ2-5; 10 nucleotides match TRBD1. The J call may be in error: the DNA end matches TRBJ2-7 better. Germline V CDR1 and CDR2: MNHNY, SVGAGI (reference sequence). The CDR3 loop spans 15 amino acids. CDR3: CASSYTGQGVHEQYF. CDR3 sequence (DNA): TGTGCCAGCAGTTACACAGGACAGGGGGTACACGAGCAGTACTTC.

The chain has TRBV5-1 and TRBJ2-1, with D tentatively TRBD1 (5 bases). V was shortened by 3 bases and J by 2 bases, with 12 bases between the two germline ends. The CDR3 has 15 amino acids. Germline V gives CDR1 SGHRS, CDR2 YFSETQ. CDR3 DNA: TGCGCCAGCAGCTCTGGGGCAGGGACCTACAATGAGCAGTTCTTC. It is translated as CASSSGAGTYNEQFF.

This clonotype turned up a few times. The CDR3 coding sequence is TGCAGTGCCACAACCCCCGGACTCCAAGAGACCCAGTACTTC. Its translation: CSATTPGLQETQYF. The chain uses TRBV20-1 and TRBJ2-5, with D possibly being TRBD2 (5 bases). Germline-derived CDR1 and CDR2 are DFQATT and SNEGSKA (reference sequence). The CDR3 covers 14 residues. The ends were cut back, 6 bases at V and 1 base at J, with 15 bases in the middle.

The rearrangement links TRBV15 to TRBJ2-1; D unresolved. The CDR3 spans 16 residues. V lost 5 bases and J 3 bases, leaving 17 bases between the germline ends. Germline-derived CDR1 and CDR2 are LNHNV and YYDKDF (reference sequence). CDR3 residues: CATSGMGSSGYNEQFF. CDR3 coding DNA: TGTGCCACCAGCGGGATGGGGTCCTCAGGCTACAATGAGCAGTTCTTC.

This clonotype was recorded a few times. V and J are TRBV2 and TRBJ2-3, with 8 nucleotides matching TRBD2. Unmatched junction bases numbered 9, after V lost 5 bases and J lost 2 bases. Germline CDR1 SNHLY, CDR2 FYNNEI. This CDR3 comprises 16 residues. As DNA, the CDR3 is TGTGCCAGCAGTCCTCCTGGACTAGCAACCACAGATACGCAGTATTTT. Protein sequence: CASSPPGLATTDTQYF.

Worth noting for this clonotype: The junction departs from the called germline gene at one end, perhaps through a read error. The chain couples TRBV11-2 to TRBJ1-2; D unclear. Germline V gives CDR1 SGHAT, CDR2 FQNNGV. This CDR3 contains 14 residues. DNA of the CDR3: TGTGTCAGCAGCCTCGGTGGAGCTAACTATGGCTACACCTTC. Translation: CVSSLGGANYGYTF.

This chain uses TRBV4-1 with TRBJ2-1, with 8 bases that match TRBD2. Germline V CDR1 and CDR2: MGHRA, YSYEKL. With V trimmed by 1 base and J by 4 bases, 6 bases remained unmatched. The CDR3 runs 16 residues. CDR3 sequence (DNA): TGCGCCAGCAGCCAAGGGGCTAGCGGGCCTTACAATGAGCAGTTCTTC. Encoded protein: CASSQGASGPYNEQFF.

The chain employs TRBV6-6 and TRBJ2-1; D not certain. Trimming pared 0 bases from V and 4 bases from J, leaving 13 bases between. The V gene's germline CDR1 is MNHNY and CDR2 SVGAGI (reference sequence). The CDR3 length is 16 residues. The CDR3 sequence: CASSYSMGNLYNEQFF. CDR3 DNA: TGTGCCAGCAGTTACTCGATGGGGAATCTATACAATGAGCAGTTCTTC.

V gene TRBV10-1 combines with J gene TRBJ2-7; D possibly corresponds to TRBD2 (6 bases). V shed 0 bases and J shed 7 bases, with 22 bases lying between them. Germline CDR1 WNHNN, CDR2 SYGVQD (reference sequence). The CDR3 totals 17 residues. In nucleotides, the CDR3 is TGCGCCAGCAGTGAGTCGATGGGGGGACCACTGTACAATGAGCAGTACTTC. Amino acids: CASSESMGGPLYNEQYF.

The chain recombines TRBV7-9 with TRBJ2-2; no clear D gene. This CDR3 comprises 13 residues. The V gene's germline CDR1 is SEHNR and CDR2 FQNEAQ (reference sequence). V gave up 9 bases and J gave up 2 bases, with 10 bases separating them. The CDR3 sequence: CASLPGNTGELFF. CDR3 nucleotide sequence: TGTGCCAGTCTCCCCGGAAACACCGGGGAGCTGTTTTTT.

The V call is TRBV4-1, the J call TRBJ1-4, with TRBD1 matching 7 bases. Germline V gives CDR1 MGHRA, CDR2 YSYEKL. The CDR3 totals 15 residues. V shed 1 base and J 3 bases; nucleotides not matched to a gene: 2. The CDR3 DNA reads TGCGCCAGCAGCCAAGGACAGGGAGCTAATGAAAAACTGTTTTTT. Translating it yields CASSQGQGANEKLFF.

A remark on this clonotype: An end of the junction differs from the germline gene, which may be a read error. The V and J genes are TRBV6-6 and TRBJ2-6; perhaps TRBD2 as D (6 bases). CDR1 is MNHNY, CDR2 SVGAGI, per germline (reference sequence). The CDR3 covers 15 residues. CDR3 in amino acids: CASSPGTSGVNVLTF. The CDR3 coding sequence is TGTGCCAGCAGTCCTGGGACGTCGGGGGTCAACGTCCTGACTTTC.

CDR3 amino acids: CASSMGQASYEQYF. The CDR3 bases are TGTGCCAGCAGCATGGGACAGGCCTCCTACGAGCAGTACTTC. The V call is TRBV7-8, the J call TRBJ2-7, with 8 bases lining up with TRBD1. Germline CDR1 reads SGHVS; CDR2 reads FQNEAQ. The J segment lost 0 bases and the V segment lost 5 bases, leaving 3 bases of the junction unmatched. CDR3 length: 14 amino acids.

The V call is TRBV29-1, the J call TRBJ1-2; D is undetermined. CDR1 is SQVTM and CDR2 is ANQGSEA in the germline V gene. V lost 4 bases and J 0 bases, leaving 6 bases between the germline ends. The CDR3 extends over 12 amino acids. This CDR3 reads CSVAPPNYGYTF. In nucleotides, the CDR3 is TGCAGCGTTGCACCACCTAACTATGGCTACACCTTC. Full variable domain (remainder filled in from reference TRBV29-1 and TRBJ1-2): SAVISQKPSRDICQRGTSLTIQCQVDSQVTMMFWYRQQPGQSLTLIATANQGSEATYESGFVIDKFPISRPNLTFSTLTVSNMSPEDSSIYLCSVAPPNYGYTFGSGTRLTVV.

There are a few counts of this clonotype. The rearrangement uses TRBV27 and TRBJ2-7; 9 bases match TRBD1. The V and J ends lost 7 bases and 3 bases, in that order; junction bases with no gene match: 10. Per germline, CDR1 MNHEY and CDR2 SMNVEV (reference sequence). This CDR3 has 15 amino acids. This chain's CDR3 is CASTEVGQGHYEQYF. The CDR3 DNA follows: TGTGCCAGCACCGAAGTTGGACAGGGGCACTACGAGCAGTACTTC.

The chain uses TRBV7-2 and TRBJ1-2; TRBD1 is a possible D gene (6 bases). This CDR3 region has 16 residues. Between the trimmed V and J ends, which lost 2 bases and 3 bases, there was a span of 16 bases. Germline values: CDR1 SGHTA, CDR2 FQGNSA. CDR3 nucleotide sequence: TGTGCCAGCAGCTTACCCTTACAGGGACCGGACTATGGCTACACCTTC. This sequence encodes CASSLPLQGPDYGYTF.

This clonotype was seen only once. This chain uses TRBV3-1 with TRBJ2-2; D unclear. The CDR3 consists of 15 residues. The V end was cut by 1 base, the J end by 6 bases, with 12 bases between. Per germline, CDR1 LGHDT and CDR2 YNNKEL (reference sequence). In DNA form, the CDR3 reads TGTGCCAGCAGCCAAGTGGAAAGTAGGCCCGGGGAGCTGTTTTTT. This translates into CASSQVESRPGELFF.